The following is a T cell receptor (beta chain) sequence with its context. The data derive from a study of control samples from healthy donors and cancer patients. Libraries were prepared by immunoSEQ multiplex PCR; TCRdb keeps only in-frame clonotypes and omits some of them. The sample holds around 130,000 clones, about 95% seen once. The V and J ends lost 0 bases and 0 bases respectively, with 9 bases between them. Germline-derived CDR1 and CDR2 are SGHTA and FQGNSA. This CDR3 has 15 residues. Sequencing input: blood. The receptor comes from a man aged 25-45 years in good health. The chain couples TRBV7-2 to TRBJ2-7, with D possibly TRBD2 on 6 matching bases. The CDR3 sequence: CASSLAYGSSYEQYF. The CDR3 bases are TGTGCCAGCAGCTTAGCGTACGGGAGCTCCTACGAGCAGTACTTC. The variable domain in full, with the rest retrieved from reference TRBV7-2 and TRBJ2-7, is GAGVSQSPSNKVTEKGKDVELRCDPISGHTALYWYRQSLGQGLEFLIYFQGNSAPDKSGLPSDRFSAERTGGSVSTLTIQRTQQEDSAVYLCASSLAYGSSYEQYFGPGTRLTVT.